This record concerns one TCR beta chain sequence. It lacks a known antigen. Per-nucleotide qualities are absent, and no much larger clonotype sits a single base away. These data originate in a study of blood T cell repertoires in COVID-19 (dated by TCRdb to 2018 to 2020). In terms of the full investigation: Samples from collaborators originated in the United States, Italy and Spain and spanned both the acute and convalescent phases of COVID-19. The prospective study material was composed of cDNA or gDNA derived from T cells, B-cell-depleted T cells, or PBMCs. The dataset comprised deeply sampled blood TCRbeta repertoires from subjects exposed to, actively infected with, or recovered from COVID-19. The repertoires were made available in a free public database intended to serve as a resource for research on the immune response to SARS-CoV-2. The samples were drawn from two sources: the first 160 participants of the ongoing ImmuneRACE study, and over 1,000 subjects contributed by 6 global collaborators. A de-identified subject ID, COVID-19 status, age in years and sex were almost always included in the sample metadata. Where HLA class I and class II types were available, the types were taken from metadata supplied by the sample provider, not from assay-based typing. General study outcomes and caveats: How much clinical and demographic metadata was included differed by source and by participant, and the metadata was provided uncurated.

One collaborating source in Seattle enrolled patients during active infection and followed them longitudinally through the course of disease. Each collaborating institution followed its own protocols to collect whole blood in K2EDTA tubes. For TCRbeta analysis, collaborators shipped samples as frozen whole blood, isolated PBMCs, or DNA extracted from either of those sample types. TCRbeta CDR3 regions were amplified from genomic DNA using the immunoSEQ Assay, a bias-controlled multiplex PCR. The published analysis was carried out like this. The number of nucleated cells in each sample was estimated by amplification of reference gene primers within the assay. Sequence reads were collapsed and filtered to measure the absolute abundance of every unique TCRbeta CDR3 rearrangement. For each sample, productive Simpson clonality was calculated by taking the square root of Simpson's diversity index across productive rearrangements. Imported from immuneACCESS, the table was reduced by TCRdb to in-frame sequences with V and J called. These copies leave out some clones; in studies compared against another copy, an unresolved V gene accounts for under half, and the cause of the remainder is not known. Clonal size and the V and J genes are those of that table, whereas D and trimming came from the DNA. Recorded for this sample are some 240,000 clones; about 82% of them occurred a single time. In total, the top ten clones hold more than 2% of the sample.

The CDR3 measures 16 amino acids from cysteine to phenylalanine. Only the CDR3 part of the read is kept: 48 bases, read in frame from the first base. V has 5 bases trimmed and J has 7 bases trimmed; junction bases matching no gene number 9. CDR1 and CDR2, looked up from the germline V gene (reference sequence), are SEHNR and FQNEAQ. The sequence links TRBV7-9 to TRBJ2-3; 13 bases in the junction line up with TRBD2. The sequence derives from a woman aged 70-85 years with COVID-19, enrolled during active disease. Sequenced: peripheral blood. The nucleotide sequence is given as TGTGCCAGCAGCGGGAAGGGACTAGCGGGAAGGAATACGCAGTATTTT. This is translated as CASSGKGLAGRNTQYF. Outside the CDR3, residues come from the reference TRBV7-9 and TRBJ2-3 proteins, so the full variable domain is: DTGVSQNPRHKITKRGQNVTFRCDPISEHNRLYWYRQTLGQGPEFLTYFQNEAQLEKSRLLSDRFSAERPKGSFSTLEIQRTEQGDSAMYLCASSGKGLAGRNTQYFGPGTRLTVL.